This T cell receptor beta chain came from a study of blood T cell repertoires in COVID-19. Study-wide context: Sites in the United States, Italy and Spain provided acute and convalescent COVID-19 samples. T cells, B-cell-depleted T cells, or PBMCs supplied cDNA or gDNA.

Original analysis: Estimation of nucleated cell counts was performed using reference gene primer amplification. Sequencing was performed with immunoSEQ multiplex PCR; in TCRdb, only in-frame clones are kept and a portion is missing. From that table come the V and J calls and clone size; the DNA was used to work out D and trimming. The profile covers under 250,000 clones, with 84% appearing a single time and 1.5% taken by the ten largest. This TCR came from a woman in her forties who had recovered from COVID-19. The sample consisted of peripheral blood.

The CDR3 nucleotides are TGCGCCAGCAGCTTGGCCCTAGCGGGGGGGCGAGATACGCAGTATTTT. Amino acid sequence: CASSLALAGGRDTQYF. The V gene is TRBV5-1, the J gene TRBJ2-3; 12 nucleotides match TRBD2. CDR1 is SGHRS and CDR2 is YFSETQ in the germline V gene. V was pared by 0 bases and J by 5 bases, with 4 bases of the junction left unmatched. This CDR3 spans 16 amino acids.